The present T cell receptor beta chain was sequenced within a study of blood T cell repertoires in COVID-19. Overall study context: Sites across the United States, Italy and Spain contributed samples from acute and convalescent COVID-19.

Only a few counts were recorded for this clone. Method: immunoSEQ multiplex PCR; TCRdb's copy keeps in-frame clones and lacks some. Of roughly 110,000 clones listed, about 91% are singletons. V gave up 5 bases and J gave up 5 bases, with 15 bases separating them. CDR3 length: 13 amino acids. Germline V lookup: CDR1 SQVTM, CDR2 ANQGSEA. The TCR comes from a man in his fifties or sixties with active or convalescent COVID-19. The V call is TRBV29-1, the J call TRBJ1-2; no clear D gene. The specimen was peripheral blood. The DNA of the CDR3 is TGCAGCGTTTCCTCGGCGGCTAGATATGGCTACACCTTC. Its translation is CSVSSAARYGYTF.